The 11 T cell receptor beta chains presented below share a single source sample, sequenced in a study of T cells in Graves' hyperthyroidism and ophthalmopathy (dated by TCRdb to the late 2010s). Library method: multiplex PCR. Sequenced on an Illumina HiSeq 2000. Amplification of TCR beta CDR3 regions was carried out from RNA transcripts. The TCR CDR3 was subjected to a first round of RT-PCR using the HTBI primer set and the Qiagen OneStep RT-PCR kit. Clones were called with MiXCR by TCRdb after fastp trimmed the public reads at Q25, and only in-frame beta chains were retained. A single entry per CDR3 protein holds the most common genes and DNA from its merged rows. The table for this sample lists 350,000 to 500,000 distinct CDR3 sequences; approximately 15% of them were counted only once. 4% to 6.5% of the sample is held by the ten biggest clonotypes. The sequencing sample was made of blood. The receptors shown here come from a woman aged 18-30 years with Graves' hyperthyroidism.

V and J are TRBV7-9 and TRBJ2-3; 10 positions agree with TRBD2. CDR1 is SEHNR and CDR2 is FQNEAQ in the germline V gene (reference sequence). J gave up 4 bases and V 3 bases, and 7 bases lay outside the gene matches. The CDR3 is 16 amino acids. The CDR3 nucleotides read TGTGCCAGCAGCTTGACCCCCCTAGCGGGAGCAGATACGCAGTATTTT. As protein: CASSLTPLAGADTQYF.

There are many counts of this clonotype. V and J are TRBV11-3 and TRBJ2-1; D not certain. Deletions cut 0 bases from V and 4 bases from J, with 7 bases between. Per germline, CDR1 SGHNT and CDR2 YENEEA. This CDR3 has 14 amino acids. CDR3 DNA sequence: TGTGCCAGCAGCTTAGATCTAGTTTACAATGAGCAGTTCTTC. Translated: CASSLDLVYNEQFF.

This clonotype was counted ten times or more. V and J are TRBV24-1 and TRBJ1-2, with D possibly matching TRBD1 (5 bases). The V end lost 12 bases, the J end lost 0 bases, and 22 bases lay between the germline ends. The CDR3 totals 16 residues. Germline values: CDR1 KGHDR, CDR2 SFDVKD. CDR3 nucleotides: TGTGCCCACCGAGGACACAGCATTCATTCTAACTATGGCTACACCTTC. Protein sequence: CAHRGHSIHSNYGYTF.

The table lists this clonotype with many counts. This CDR3 is CASSTPQREGSYEQYF. The CDR3 DNA reads as TGTGCCAGCAGTACCCCCCAGCGGGAGGGCTCCTACGAGCAGTACTTC. The rearrangement joins TRBV28 to TRBJ2-7, with 10 bases matching TRBD2. Per the germline V gene, CDR1 is MDHEN and CDR2 is SYDVKM. This CDR3 has 16 residues. J gave up 0 bases and V 5 bases, and 7 bases lay outside the gene matches. Together with reference TRBV28 and TRBJ2-7, the CDR3 gives the full variable domain: DVKVTQSSRYLVKRTGEKVFLECVQDMDHENMFWYRQDPGLGLRLIYFSYDVKMKEKGDIPEGYSVSREKKERFSLILESASTNQTSMYLCASSTPQREGSYEQYFGPGTRLTVT.

This clonotype was counted ten times or more. The J gene is TRBJ1-2, the V gene TRBV12-3 or TRBV12-4, with no clear D. V gave up 3 bases and J gave up 1 base, with 15 bases separating them. The CDR3 loop spans 16 amino acids. The CDR3 coding sequence is TGTGCCAGCAGTTTTATATCAGGATTAGGTAACTATGGCTACACCTTC. It translates to CASSFISGLGNYGYTF.

In this sample, this clonotype turned up many times. V gene TRBV3-1 combines with J gene TRBJ1-5; 8 bases match TRBD1. The CDR3 runs to 14 residues. Germline lookup yields CDR1 LGHDT and CDR2 YNNKEL (reference sequence). V shed 2 bases, J shed 6 bases, and the junction held 3 bases outside the gene matches. CDR3 residues: CASSQTRGLQPQHF. The CDR3 DNA sequence: TGTGCCAGCAGCCAAACCAGGGGGCTTCAGCCCCAGCATTTT. The full variable domain, rest sourced from reference TRBV3-1 and TRBJ1-5, is DTAVSQTPKYLVTQMGNDKSIKCEQNLGHDTMYWYKQDSKKFLKIMFSYNNKELIINETVPNRFSPKSPDKAHLNLHINSLELGDSAVYFCASSQTRGLQPQHFGDGTRLSIL.

Only a few counts were recorded for this clonotype. The V gene is TRBV30, the J gene TRBJ1-5; tentatively, D is TRBD1 (6 bases). V shed 1 base and J shed 4 bases, with 14 bases lying between them. CDR3 size: 15 residues. Germline CDR1 and CDR2: GTSNPN and SVGIG (reference sequence). This chain's CDR3 is CAWSGRGGANQPQHF. The CDR3 region has the DNA TGTGCCTGGAGTGGCCGTGGGGGGGCAAATCAGCCCCAGCATTTT.

This clonotype was seen many times. This chain links TRBV12-3 or TRBV12-4 with TRBJ2-3; the D gene is possibly TRBD2 (6 bases). CDR3 size: 17 residues. The V gene lost 4 bases and the J gene lost 2 bases, with 19 bases spanning the gap. CDR3 DNA sequence: TGTGCCAGCAGTTGGGAGAGGGCTAGCGCGTCCACAGATACGCAGTATTTT. It translates to CASSWERASASTDTQYF.

This clonotype was seen at least ten times. CDR3 protein: CAWTPESDRGTDTQYF. The CDR3 DNA is TGTGCCTGGACCCCCGAATCGGACAGGGGTACAGATACGCAGTATTTT. The chain combines TRBV30 with TRBJ2-3; 9 nucleotides match TRBD1. The V gene's germline CDR1 is GTSNPN and CDR2 SVGIG (reference sequence). This CDR3 is 16 amino acids long. Trimming removed 4 bases from V and 3 bases from J; junction bases left unmatched: 11. Together with reference TRBV30 and TRBJ2-3, the CDR3 gives the full variable domain: SQTIHQWPATLVQPVGSPLSLECTVEGTSNPNLYWYRQAAGRGLQLLFYSVGIGQISSEVPQNLSASRPQDRQFILSSKKLLLSDSGFYLCAWTPESDRGTDTQYFGPGTRLTVL.

The rearrangement joins TRBV27 to TRBJ2-5; the match to TRBD2 covers 13 bases. Trimming at V came to 5 bases and at J to 2 bases, leaving 17 bases not matched to a gene. The germline gives CDR1 MNHEY, CDR2 SMNVEV (reference sequence). This CDR3 has 20 amino acids. Written as DNA, the CDR3 is TGTGCCAGCAGTCGAAGACTAGCGGGAGGTCGGGACAGCCGGCAAGAGACCCAGTACTTC. Translation: CASSRRLAGGRDSRQETQYF.

This clonotype was observed at least ten times. This chain uses TRBV28 with TRBJ1-1; a weak D match, TRBD1 (6 bases). With 2 bases removed from V and 2 bases from J, the gap between germline ends came to 12 bases. CDR1 and CDR2 from the germline V gene are MDHEN and SYDVKM. The CDR3 extends over 15 amino acids. CDR3 residues: CASSLPGTSNTEAFF. The CDR3 DNA reads as TGTGCCAGCAGTTTACCAGGGACATCTAACACTGAAGCTTTCTTT. The full variable domain, rest sourced from reference TRBV28 and TRBJ1-1, is DVKVTQSSRYLVKRTGEKVFLECVQDMDHENMFWYRQDPGLGLRLIYFSYDVKMKEKGDIPEGYSVSREKKERFSLILESASTNQTSMYLCASSLPGTSNTEAFFGQGTRLTVV.